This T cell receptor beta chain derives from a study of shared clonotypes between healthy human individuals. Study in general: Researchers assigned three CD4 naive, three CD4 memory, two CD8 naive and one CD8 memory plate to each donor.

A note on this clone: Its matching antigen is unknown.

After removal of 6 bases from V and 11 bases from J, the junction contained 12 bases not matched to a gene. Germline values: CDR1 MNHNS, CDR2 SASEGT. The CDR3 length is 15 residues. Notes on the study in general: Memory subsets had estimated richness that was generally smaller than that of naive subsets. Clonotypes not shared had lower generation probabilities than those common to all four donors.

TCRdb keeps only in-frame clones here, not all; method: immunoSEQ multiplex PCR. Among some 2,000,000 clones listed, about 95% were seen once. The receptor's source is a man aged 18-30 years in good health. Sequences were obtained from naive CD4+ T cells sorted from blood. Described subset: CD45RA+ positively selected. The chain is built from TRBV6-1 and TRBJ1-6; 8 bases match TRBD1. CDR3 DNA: TGTGCCAGCAGGATCTCGGGACAGGAAGGTCCACCCCTCCACTTT. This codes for CASRISGQEGPPLHF.